Below are 30 T cell receptor beta chains sequenced from a single sample in a study of T-cell reconstitution after alpha-beta-depleted transplantation in children. The TCRbeta library incorporated unique molecular identifiers. TCRdb independently ran MiXCR on the PCR reads; one entry per CDR3 protein. This sample has 300,000 or so distinct CDR3 sequences; approximately 9.6% occur once, and the top ten carry about a tenth. This specimen was PBMCs from the stem cell graft donor, taken from the stem cell graft. Receptor source: a human donor who donated a stem cell graft to a child with SCID.

In its sample, this clonotype was seen a few times. J is TRBJ2-7 and V is TRBV20-1, with D perhaps TRBD1 (6 bases). The CDR3 is 14 amino acids. Deletions cut 0 bases from V and 1 base from J, with 10 bases between. Per germline, CDR1 DFQATT and CDR2 SNEGSKA (reference sequence). The CDR3 here is CSARDRGTSYEQYF. The CDR3 nucleotides read TGCAGTGCTAGAGATCGAGGGACATCCTACGAGCAGTACTTC.

At least ten counts were recorded for this clonotype. The V call is TRBV7-2, the J call TRBJ2-3, with D tentatively TRBD2 (5 bases). V was clipped by 5 bases and J by 3 bases, with 12 bases between them. This CDR3 is built from 14 residues. CDR1 is SGHTA, CDR2 FQGNSA, per germline. CDR3 bases: TGTGCCAGCAGCCCTAGGACTGGAACAGATACGCAGTATTTT. Protein: CASSPRTGTDTQYF.

The sample holds many counts of this clonotype. The chain has TRBV11-2 and TRBJ2-2; D may be TRBD2 (6 bases). Germline V lookup: CDR1 SGHAT, CDR2 FQNNGV. The CDR3 runs 15 residues. Trimming removed 1 base at V and 4 bases at J, with 10 bases between. The CDR3, as DNA: TGTGCCAGCAGCTTAGTTCTGGGGGGCACCGGGGAGCTGTTTTTT. It translates to CASSLVLGGTGELFF.

This clonotype was recorded a few times. The chain joins TRBV12-3 or TRBV12-4 to TRBJ1-3; no firm D call. The CDR3 spans 12 residues. V shed 5 bases and J shed 4 bases, with 6 bases lying between them. The CDR3 loop is CASSGLGNTIYF. CDR3 coding DNA: TGTGCCAGCAGTGGACTCGGAAACACCATATATTTT.

V gene TRBV5-4 combines with J gene TRBJ1-1, with unresolved D. The CDR3 has 14 residues. CDR1 and CDR2 from the germline V gene are SGHNT and YYREEE (reference sequence). The V and J ends lost 4 bases and 4 bases respectively, with 14 bases between them. CDR3 nucleotide sequence: TGTGCCAGCAGCGGCCGGGTGTTAGGCACTGAAGCTTTCTTT. It is translated as CASSGRVLGTEAFF.

This clonotype was observed a handful of times. The chain uses TRBV27 and TRBJ2-5; a possible D gene is TRBD2 (6 bases). V gave up 5 bases and J gave up 10 bases, with 14 bases separating them. CDR1 and CDR2 (germline): MNHEY, SMNVEV (reference sequence). This CDR3 is 12 amino acids long. This CDR3 is CASSAVGRGQYF. CDR3 nucleotides: TGTGCCAGCAGTGCGGTCGGGAGAGGCCAGTACTTC.

The table lists this clonotype with a few counts. CDR3 residues: CSARVPSGGPGTDTQYF. The CDR3 DNA is TGCAGTGCTAGAGTCCCTAGCGGGGGGCCCGGCACAGATACGCAGTATTTT. The J gene is TRBJ2-3, the V gene TRBV20-1; 11 bases align to TRBD2. V shed 1 base and J 1 base; nucleotides not matched to a gene: 7. The CDR3 loop spans 17 amino acids. Per the germline V gene, CDR1 is DFQATT and CDR2 is SNEGSKA (reference sequence).

This clonotype was picked up many times. The DNA of the CDR3 is TGTGCCAGCAGCTTAGGACAGGTAGGGAGCACTGAAGCTTTCTTT. As protein: CASSLGQVGSTEAFF. This chain connects TRBV7-6 to TRBJ1-1; D is perhaps TRBD1 (6 bases). The CDR3 has 15 amino acids. The germline V gene has CDR1 SGHVS and CDR2 FNYEAQ. With 1 base removed from V and 4 bases from J, the gap between germline ends came to 13 bases.

This clonotype was seen only a few times. CDR3 in amino acids: CASRGALNTEAFF. As DNA, the CDR3 is TGCGCCAGTCGCGGGGCCCTGAACACTGAAGCTTTCTTT. The rearrangement uses TRBV10-1 and TRBJ1-1; D might be TRBD1 (5 bases). The CDR3 covers 13 residues. The germline V gene encodes CDR1 WNHNN and CDR2 SYGVQD (reference sequence). V was trimmed by 9 bases and J by 0 bases, leaving 11 bases between them.

The table lists this clonotype with a few counts. The V and J genes are TRBV3-1 and TRBJ2-3; unclear D gene. V was clipped by 2 bases and J by 0 bases, with 9 bases between them. Germline CDR1 LGHDT, CDR2 YNNKEL (reference sequence). This CDR3 comprises 15 residues. DNA for the CDR3: TGTGCCAGCAGCCAACTCCCTTCTAGCACAGATACGCAGTATTTT. It is translated as CASSQLPSSTDTQYF.

This clonotype was detected a few times. V is TRBV12-3 or TRBV12-4 and J is TRBJ1-5; 12 bases match TRBD1. The V segment lost 6 bases and the J segment 7 bases; nucleotides outside the gene matches: 7. This CDR3 comprises 15 residues. CDR3 region: CASRPGTGGQQPQHF. Written as DNA, the CDR3 is TGTGCCAGCAGGCCCGGGACAGGGGGCCAACAGCCCCAGCATTTT.

This clonotype was detected only a few times. The rearrangement links TRBV5-1 to TRBJ2-7; D is uncertain. This CDR3 is 13 amino acids long. Germline CDR1 SGHRS, CDR2 YFSETQ. Trimming took off 1 base at V and 3 bases at J, with 8 bases between the two ends. CDR3 amino acids: CASSLRRHYEQYF. CDR3 in DNA: TGCGCCAGCAGCTTGCGCAGGCACTACGAGCAGTACTTC.

The genes are TRBV7-8 and TRBJ2-5; either TRBD1 or TRBD2 may fit D (5 bases each). V lost 8 bases to trimming and J lost 2 bases, with 24 bases between them. Germline V gives CDR1 SGHVS, CDR2 FQNEAQ. The CDR3 has 17 residues. CDR3 sequence reads: CASLGRLWDGIQETQYF. In nucleotides, the CDR3 is TGTGCCAGCCTCGGACGTCTATGGGACGGAATACAAGAGACCCAGTACTTC. The full variable domain, rest sourced from reference TRBV7-8 and TRBJ2-5, is GAGVSQSPRYKVAKRGQDVALRCDPISGHVSLFWYQQALGQGPEFLTYFQNEAQLDKSGLPSDRFFAERPEGSVSTLKIQRTQQEDSAVYLCASLGRLWDGIQETQYFGPGTRLLVL.

The sample holds a few counts of this clonotype. The chain links TRBV5-1 to TRBJ2-2; 11 positions match TRBD2. The CDR3 has 16 residues. Germline trimming cut 3 bases from V and 1 base from J; bases unmatched to any gene: 2. Germline loops: CDR1 SGHRS, CDR2 YFSETQ. CDR3 nucleotide sequence: TGCGCCAGCAGCTCTGGACTAGCGGGGAACACCGGGGAGCTGTTTTTT. This translates into CASSSGLAGNTGELFF.

This rearrangement joins TRBV2 to TRBJ2-3, with 8 nucleotides matching TRBD2. Germline CDR1 and CDR2: SNHLY and FYNNEI. V gave up 6 bases and J gave up 6 bases; unmatched junction bases: 11. The length of the CDR3 is 15 residues. The CDR3 is CASRKLAAVVDTQYF. For the CDR3, the DNA is TGTGCCAGCAGGAAACTAGCGGCTGTCGTTGATACGCAGTATTTT.

This chain joins TRBV18 and TRBJ1-4, with a tentative D call TRBD1 (6 bases). Germline values: CDR1 KGHSH, CDR2 LQKENI. Trimming shortened V by 2 bases and J by 7 bases, and 11 bases separated the two germline ends. This CDR3 spans 14 amino acids. The CDR3, as DNA: TGTGCCAGCTCACCAACGGGACAAGGTGAAAAACTGTTTTTT. Translating gives CASSPTGQGEKLFF.

A few counts support this clonotype. The chain links TRBV9 to TRBJ2-3; 9 bases are shared with TRBD1. This CDR3 spans 16 amino acids. Germline CDR1 and CDR2: SGDLS and YYNGEE. Trimming took 3 bases from V and 1 from J; bases not matched to a gene: 6. The CDR3 sequence: CASSGGTGIGTDTQYF. CDR3 in DNA: TGTGCCAGCAGCGGGGGGACAGGGATAGGCACAGATACGCAGTATTTT.

The chain combines TRBV15 with TRBJ2-5, with 7 bases identical to TRBD1. This CDR3 has 15 residues. Germline trimming cut 3 bases from V and 5 bases from J; bases unmatched to any gene: 9. Germline lookup yields CDR1 LNHNV and CDR2 YYDKDF (reference sequence). In DNA, the CDR3 is TGTGCCACCAGCAGGGTTGACAGGGTTCGGGAGACCCAGTACTTC. Its translation: CATSRVDRVRETQYF. The entire variable domain, with the rest obtained from reference TRBV15 and TRBJ2-5, is as follows: DAMVIQNPRYQVTQFGKPVTLSCSQTLNHNVMYWYQQKSSQAPKLLFHYYDKDFNNEADTPDNFQSRRPNTSFCFLDIRSPGLGDTAMYLCATSRVDRVRETQYFGPGTRLLVL.

The chain recombines TRBV6-1 with TRBJ2-5; 10 nucleotides align to TRBD1. The CDR3 loop spans 14 amino acids. V was clipped by 6 bases and J by 5 bases; unmatched bases: 6. CDR1 and CDR2 (germline): MNHNS, SASEGT. The CDR3 region has the DNA TGTGCCAGCAGCCCGACAGGGGGCGTGGAGACCCAGTACTTC. Translated: CASSPTGGVETQYF.

In its sample, this clonotype was seen many times. The chain carries TRBV25-1 and TRBJ1-1; D may be TRBD1 (6 bases). The CDR3 length is 14 residues. Per the germline V gene, CDR1 is MGHDK and CDR2 is SYGVNS. V dropped 3 bases and J dropped 3 bases, with 11 bases sitting between them. Written as DNA, the CDR3 is TGTGCCAGCAGTGACAGGAGGGGGGACACTGAAGCTTTCTTT. Protein product: CASSDRRGDTEAFF.

There are many counts of this clonotype. The rearrangement links TRBV7-9 to TRBJ1-1, with D unresolved. Trimming cost V 6 bases and J 1 base, with 6 bases left between them. Germline-derived CDR1 and CDR2 are SEHNR and FQNEAQ (reference sequence). This CDR3 comprises 12 residues. CDR3 sequence (DNA): TGTGCCAGCAGATTTGGGAACACTGAAGCTTTCTTT. It is translated as CASRFGNTEAFF.

This clonotype was counted a few times. The V call is TRBV12-3 or TRBV12-4, the J call TRBJ1-2, with D tentatively TRBD1 (6 bases). The ends were cut back, 7 bases at V and 7 bases at J, with 16 bases in the middle. The CDR3 length is 13 residues. The CDR3 DNA reads as TGTGCCAGCACCGCGAGGGGGGGTGGTGGCTACACCTTC. This gives the protein CASTARGGGGYTF.

Many counts were recorded for this clonotype. Here the CDR3 reads CASSSTHEQFF. In nucleotides, the CDR3 is TGTGCCAGCAGTTCAACCCACGAGCAGTTCTTC. V is TRBV12-3 or TRBV12-4 and J is TRBJ2-1; D unclear. V was clipped by 4 bases and J by 10 bases, with 8 bases between them. The CDR3 contains 11 residues.

This clonotype was seen many times. The J gene is TRBJ2-1, the V gene TRBV14; D possibly corresponds to TRBD1 (5 bases). The CDR3 totals 15 residues. V was cut by 1 base and J by 2 bases, with 9 bases left in between. Germline CDR1 reads SGHDN; CDR2 reads FVKESK. As DNA, the CDR3 is TGTGCCAGCAGCCAAGGCAGGGTGGCCTACAATGAGCAGTTCTTC. Protein: CASSQGRVAYNEQFF. The full variable domain, rest sourced from reference TRBV14 and TRBJ2-1, is EAGVTQFPSHSVIEKGQTVTLRCDPISGHDNLYWYRRVMGKEIKFLLHFVKESKQDESGMPNNRFLAERTGGTYSTLKVQPAELEDSGVYFCASSQGRVAYNEQFFGPGTRLTVL.

The genes are TRBV20-1 and TRBJ2-6; 7 bases fit TRBD1. The germline CDR1 and CDR2 sequences are DFQATT and SNEGSKA (reference sequence). This CDR3 spans 14 amino acids. J gave up 8 bases and V 3 bases, and 7 bases lay outside the gene matches. Here the CDR3 reads CSARTAGGTNVLTF. The DNA of the CDR3 is TGCAGTGCTAGGACCGCAGGGGGAACCAACGTCCTGACTTTC.

This clonotype was detected once. The chain carries TRBV20-1 and TRBJ1-1, with D perhaps matching TRBD1 (5 bases). This CDR3 is built from 18 residues. The V end lost 0 bases, the J end lost 3 bases, and 23 bases lay between the germline ends. Germline V lookup: CDR1 DFQATT, CDR2 SNEGSKA (reference sequence). The CDR3 coding sequence is TGCAGTGCTAGAGACCTCCGGGGCTCAATTTACGGGGACACTGAAGCTTTCTTT. As protein: CSARDLRGSIYGDTEAFF.

The genes are TRBV5-4 and TRBJ1-1; a weak D match, TRBD1 (5 bases). Trimming pared 6 bases from V and 2 bases from J, leaving 14 bases between. CDR1 SGHNT and CDR2 YYREEE come from the germline V gene (reference sequence). This CDR3 region has 14 residues. CDR3 amino acids: CASTPRGDNTEAFF. CDR3 sequence (DNA): TGTGCCAGCACCCCTAGAGGGGACAACACTGAAGCTTTCTTT.

This chain links TRBV24-1 with TRBJ1-1; the D is unclear. V was shortened by 1 base and J by 7 bases, with 6 bases between the two germline ends. Germline lookup yields CDR1 KGHDR and CDR2 SFDVKD. The CDR3 totals 12 residues. The CDR3 DNA follows: TGTGCCACCAGTGATTTATTGGGTGAAGCTTTCTTT. Its protein is CATSDLLGEAFF.

Turning to this clonotype: This CDR3 fails to terminate in the conserved phenylalanine or tryptophan, so it likely reflects a read error. The rearrangement joins TRBV5-1 to TRBJ2-7, with D possibly TRBD1 on 5 matching bases. Germline lookup yields CDR1 SGHRS and CDR2 YFSETQ. Trimming left V 4 bases short and J 2 bases short, with 16 bases between. This CDR3 is 15 amino acids long. CDR3: CASSRIGAEPYEQYI. In DNA form, the CDR3 reads TGCGCCAGCAGCCGGATAGGGGCGGAACCCTACGAGCAGTACATC.

This clonotype occurred a few times. J is TRBJ2-4 and V is TRBV29-1; D is unclear. Deletions cut 6 bases from V and 6 bases from J, with 12 bases between. Looked up from germline, CDR1 is SQVTM and CDR2 is ANQGSEA. CDR3 length: 12 amino acids. Here the CDR3 DNA reads TGCAGCGTCGCCCCCGAGACAAACATTCAGTACTTC. This encodes CSVAPETNIQYF.